This T cell receptor (beta chain) comes out of a study of spatial heterogeneity in lung cancer. Study-wide points: In tumors, expanded intratumoral alpha and beta TCR counts tracked mutation counts. Coverage of tumor T cells was estimated at approximately 7% for alpha chains and roughly 13% for beta chains.

With 7 bases removed from V and 8 bases from J, the gap between germline ends came to 17 bases. Per germline, CDR1 SNHLY and CDR2 FYNNEI. The CDR3 covers 14 residues. This clonotype is categorized as large (0.1 to 1%). Its specificity is unknown. Because this beta chain is a stray read in a library intended to capture alpha chains, its abundance should not be given much weight. Time point of the sample: sample taken at primary tumor resection. Samples came from 60 to 75 TRACERx patients with untreated early-stage lung cancer. MiXCR was run by TCRdb on the 5' RACE reads, yielding one entry per CDR3 protein. The data hold 2,000 to 2,500 distinct CDR3 sequences, with approximately 35% observed a single time.

The sequence was obtained from a male donor with early-stage non-small cell lung cancer. Source: lung tumor tissue, taken at surgery. The rearrangement joins TRBV2 to TRBJ1-4; tentative D call: TRBD1 (5 bases). CDR3 sequence reads: CASTARDGIEKLFF. The CDR3 DNA follows: TGTGCCAGCACCGCCCGGGACGGAATAGAAAAACTGTTTTTT.